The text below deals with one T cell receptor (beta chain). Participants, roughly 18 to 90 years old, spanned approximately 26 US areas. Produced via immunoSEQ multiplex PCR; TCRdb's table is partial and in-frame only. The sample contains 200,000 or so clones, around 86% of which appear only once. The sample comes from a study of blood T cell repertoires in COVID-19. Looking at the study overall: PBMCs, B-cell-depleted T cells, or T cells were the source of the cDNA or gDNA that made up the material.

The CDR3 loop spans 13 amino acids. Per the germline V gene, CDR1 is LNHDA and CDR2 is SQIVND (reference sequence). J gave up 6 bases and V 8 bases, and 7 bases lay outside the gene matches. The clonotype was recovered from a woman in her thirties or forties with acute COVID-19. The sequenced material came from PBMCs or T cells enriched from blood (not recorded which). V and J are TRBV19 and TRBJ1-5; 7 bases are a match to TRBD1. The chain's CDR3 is CASDTGASQPQHF. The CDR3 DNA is TGTGCCAGTGATACAGGGGCCTCTCAGCCCCAGCATTTT.